These 18 T cell receptor beta chains were sequenced from one sample in a study of beta chain features in type 1 diabetes listed by TCRdb under 2018. Library creation used the immunoSEQ multiplex PCR assay. The entire amount of isolated RNA was reverse transcribed using the High Capacity cDNA Reverse Transcription Kit, so the sequenced TCRB transcripts were expressed ones. TCRdb's version of the immuneACCESS table is confined to in-frame rearrangements and falls short of the full clone set. An unresolved V gene accounts for under half of the shortfall where checked; the remainder is of unknown origin. This sample is represented by under 800,000 clones; about 14% of them were singletons. 0.07% to 0.095% of the sample comes from the top ten. Sequenced sample: naive CD4+ T cells from blood. The sample's cell subset or site label, decoded: true naive CD4+ T cells. These receptors came from a man aged 18 to 29 in good health.

J is TRBJ1-5 and V is TRBV6-1; TRBD1 agrees at 9 bases. With V trimmed by 3 bases and J by 4 bases, 4 bases remained unmatched. The CDR3 consists of 15 residues. Germline CDR1 is MNHNS and CDR2 is SASEGT. The CDR3 coding sequence is TGTGCCAGCAGTGAGACAGGGGGGCGTAATCAGCCCCAGCATTTT. Translation gives CASSETGGRNQPQHF.

This chain uses TRBV7-2 with TRBJ2-7; D is perhaps TRBD1 (5 bases). Germline V gene lookup returns CDR1 SGHTA and CDR2 FQGNSA. The CDR3 loop spans 13 amino acids. V was cut by 5 bases and J by 5 bases, with 13 bases left in between. The CDR3 sequence is CASSLIQGNEQYF. CDR3 in DNA: TGTGCCAGCAGCCTGATCCAGGGAAACGAGCAGTACTTC.

V gene TRBV5-1 combines with J gene TRBJ1-1, with D tentatively TRBD1 (6 bases). Trimming cost V 4 bases and J 1 base, with 14 bases left between them. In germline, CDR1 is SGHRS, CDR2 YFSETQ. The CDR3 has 15 amino acids. The CDR3 region is CASSVTGPGNTEAFF. For the CDR3, the DNA is TGCGCCAGCAGCGTAACAGGGCCGGGGAACACTGAAGCTTTCTTT.

This clone was counted between two and nine times. The CDR3 sequence is CASTPGLVQSGANVLTF. The CDR3 DNA reads as TGTGCCAGTACCCCCGGACTTGTACAGTCTGGGGCCAACGTCCTGACTTTC. The chain recombines TRBV19 with TRBJ2-6; possibly TRBD2 for D (5 bases). V was shortened by 7 bases and J by 1 base, with 17 bases between the two germline ends. Germline V gene lookup returns CDR1 LNHDA and CDR2 SQIVND (reference sequence). This CDR3 contains 17 residues.

This clone has a handful of counts. The junction departs from germline at one end; a sequencing error may be responsible. The chain uses TRBV5-6 and TRBJ1-6, with TRBD1 matching over 7 bases. CDR1 SGHDT and CDR2 YYEEEE come from the germline V gene. CDR3 size: 17 residues. CDR3 nucleotides: TGTGCCAGCAGCTTGTCTTCGTCAGGGGGATATAATCCACCCCTCCACTTT. It codes for CASSLSSSGGYNPPLHF.

This clone has only one observation. The chain couples TRBV18 to TRBJ1-4; D is possibly TRBD1 (6 bases). This CDR3 has 16 amino acids. CDR1 KGHSH and CDR2 LQKENI come from the germline V gene. The ends were cut back, 1 base at V and 2 bases at J, with 11 bases in the middle. The CDR3 DNA sequence: TGTGCCAGCTCACCACTAGCAACAGGGACTAATGAAAAACTGTTTTTT. Protein product: CASSPLATGTNEKLFF.

This clone was counted only a few times. This chain connects TRBV6-6 to TRBJ1-5; 10 bases are shared with TRBD1. The CDR3 consists of 16 residues. Germline loops: CDR1 MNHNY, CDR2 SVGAGI (reference sequence). With 5 bases clipped from V and 4 bases from J, the junction kept 8 bases outside the gene matches. This CDR3 reads CASSPSGQGQNQPQHF. CDR3 coding DNA: TGTGCCAGCAGTCCGTCGGGACAGGGGCAAAATCAGCCCCAGCATTTT.

This clone was counted only a few times. The chain has TRBV2 and TRBJ2-1, with 11 bases that match TRBD1. Germline lookup yields CDR1 SNHLY and CDR2 FYNNEI. The CDR3 totals 15 residues. V lost 6 bases to trimming and J lost 5 bases; unmatched junction nucleotides: 6. CDR3 DNA sequence: TGTGCCAGCAGATTCGGACAGGGGGCTAACAATGAGCAGTTCTTC. It translates to CASRFGQGANNEQFF.

This clone was counted between two and nine times. This chain uses TRBV5-4 with TRBJ2-1, with TRBD2 matching over 10 bases. The CDR3 has 15 residues. Losses at the gene ends were 4 bases for V and 6 bases for J; bases not matched to a gene: 7. Germline CDR1 is SGHNT and CDR2 is YYREEE (reference sequence). CDR3 sequence (DNA): TGTGCCAGCAGCAGTACTAGCGGGAAGGTCAATGAGCAGTTCTTC. Its protein product is CASSSTSGKVNEQFF.

The sample holds a few counts of this clone. The V gene is TRBV28, the J gene TRBJ2-2; D ambiguous. Germline CDR1 reads MDHEN; CDR2 reads SYDVKM. The CDR3 has 14 amino acids. The V and J ends lost 3 bases and 6 bases respectively, with 11 bases between them. CDR3 loop: CASSFTDEAGELFF. CDR3 in DNA: TGTGCCAGCAGTTTTACGGACGAAGCCGGGGAGCTGTTTTTT. The full variable domain, rest sourced from reference TRBV28 and TRBJ2-2, is DVKVTQSSRYLVKRTGEKVFLECVQDMDHENMFWYRQDPGLGLRLIYFSYDVKMKEKGDIPEGYSVSREKKERFSLILESASTNQTSMYLCASSFTDEAGELFFGEGSRLTVL.

The V gene is TRBV30, the J gene TRBJ1-5; a weak D match, TRBD1 (5 bases). Germline V gene lookup returns CDR1 GTSNPN and CDR2 SVGIG (reference sequence). CDR3 length equals 14 residues. V lost 0 bases and J lost 4, with 10 bases in between. CDR3: CAWSVQWGNQPQHF. CDR3 nucleotides: TGTGCCTGGAGTGTACAATGGGGGAATCAGCCCCAGCATTTT.

For this clone: Its ends do not fully match the called genes, so a read error is possible. Other DNA sequences in this specimen translate into the identical CDR3. J is TRBJ2-7 and V is TRBV7-2, with TRBD2 identical over 9 bases. Germline V gene lookup returns CDR1 SGHTA and CDR2 FQGNSA. The CDR3 is 16 amino acids. CDR3 nucleotides: TGCGCCAGCAGCCCTAGCGGGGCGGGGCACTCCTACGAGCAGTACTTC. Its protein is CASSPSGAGHSYEQYF. The complete variable domain, with remaining parts taken from reference TRBV7-2 and TRBJ2-7, reads GAGVSQSPSNKVTEKGKDVELRCDPISGHTALYWYRQSLGQGLEFLIYFQGNSAPDKSGLPSDRFSAERTGGSVSTLTIQRTQQEDSAVYLCASSPSGAGHSYEQYFGPGTRLTVT.

The genes are TRBV28 and TRBJ1-5; perhaps TRBD1 as D (5 bases). Germline V gives CDR1 MDHEN, CDR2 SYDVKM. The CDR3 is 16 residues long. V was cut by 3 bases and J by 1 base, with 13 bases left in between. CDR3 region: CASSFSGTASNQPQHF. CDR3 nucleotide sequence: TGTGCCAGCAGTTTCTCCGGGACGGCGAGCAATCAGCCCCAGCATTTT. The full variable domain, with the rest looked up from reference TRBV28 and TRBJ1-5, is DVKVTQSSRYLVKRTGEKVFLECVQDMDHENMFWYRQDPGLGLRLIYFSYDVKMKEKGDIPEGYSVSREKKERFSLILESASTNQTSMYLCASSFSGTASNQPQHFGDGTRLSIL.

Only a few counts were recorded for this clone. The chain couples TRBV4-3 to TRBJ2-1, with a tentative D call TRBD1 (5 bases). The germline CDR1 and CDR2 sequences are LGHNA and YSLEER. The V end was cut by 1 base, the J end by 0 bases, with 19 bases between. The CDR3 is 19 residues long. CDR3 in DNA: TGCGCCAGCAGCCAAGTGTCGGACATATTTCTTTCCTCCTACAATGAGCAGTTCTTC. This codes for CASSQVSDIFLSSYNEQFF.

This clone showed up just a few times. The same CDR3 arises from other DNA sequences in this sample as well. The chain couples TRBV5-1 to TRBJ2-7, with D hard to call. From germline, CDR1 is SGHRS and CDR2 YFSETQ. The CDR3 length is 12 residues. Trimming cost V 2 bases and J 4 bases, with 7 bases left between them. In DNA, the CDR3 is TGCGCCAGCAGCTTCGTGGGTTACGAGCAGTACTTC. Amino acids: CASSFVGYEQYF.

The rearrangement links TRBV10-3 to TRBJ2-7, with D perhaps matching TRBD1 (5 bases). Trimming took 10 bases from V and 3 from J, leaving 19 bases between them. The CDR3 is 14 amino acids. Germline loops: CDR1 ENHRY, CDR2 SYGVKD. The CDR3 region is CATSPRTPIYEQYF. The CDR3 DNA sequence: TGTGCCACCTCCCCCAGGACACCAATCTACGAGCAGTACTTC.

This clone was detected a few times. V gene TRBV10-2 combines with J gene TRBJ2-7; 8 bases are shared with TRBD1. CDR3 length: 14 residues. With V trimmed by 5 bases and J by 1 base, 4 bases remained unmatched. Germline V CDR1 and CDR2: WSHSY, SAAADI. This chain's CDR3 is CASSITGGSYEQYF. The CDR3 DNA follows: TGCGCCAGCAGTATAACAGGGGGGTCCTACGAGCAGTACTTC.

A word on this clone: Other DNA sequences within the sample encode an identical CDR3. The chain recombines TRBV4-3 with TRBJ2-7, with D maybe TRBD1 (6 bases). The CDR3 has 13 residues. V shed 3 bases and J shed 4 bases, with 10 bases lying between them. Germline CDR1 and CDR2: LGHNA and YSLEER. CDR3 DNA: TGCGCCAGCAGCCAGGACAGAGCGTACGAGCAGTACTTC. It codes for CASSQDRAYEQYF.